This entry lists 8 T cell receptor beta chains sequenced from one sample in a study of T-cell reconstitution after alpha-beta-depleted transplantation in children. Unique molecular identifiers were used in preparing the TCRbeta library. TCRdb recomputed calls from the PCR reads with MiXCR, one row per CDR3 protein. The table includes 100,000 to 120,000 distinct CDR3 sequences, about 9.4% detected once. Source: PBMCs from the stem cell graft donor, taken from the stem cell graft. The receptors stem from a human donor who donated a stem cell graft to a child with acute lymphoblastic leukemia.

The sample holds many counts of this clonotype. This rearrangement joins TRBV6-2 or TRBV6-3 to TRBJ1-5; D uncertain. Deletions cut 6 bases from V and 7 bases from J, with 16 bases between. Germline CDR1 is MNHEY and CDR2 is SVGEGT. The CDR3 length is 14 residues. CDR3 protein: CASSPNANLQPQHF. The CDR3 DNA is TGTGCCAGCAGCCCGAATGCTAACCTCCAGCCCCAGCATTTT.

This clonotype was found many times. The rearrangement links TRBV5-4 to TRBJ2-5; D perhaps matches TRBD1 (6 bases). CDR3 length equals 15 residues. V shed 4 bases and J shed 5 bases, with 18 bases lying between them. The germline gives CDR1 SGHNT, CDR2 YYREEE (reference sequence). The CDR3 loop is CASSLDGGPAETQYF. The CDR3 DNA reads TGTGCCAGCAGCCTGGATGGGGGCCCCGCGGAGACCCAGTACTTC.

The chain recombines TRBV11-2 with TRBJ2-7; TRBD1 agrees at 11 bases. The CDR3 length is 15 residues. The trim removed 5 bases at V and 2 bases at J, leaving 5 bases unmatched. Per germline, CDR1 SGHAT and CDR2 FQNNGV. CDR3 sequence: CASSDRDRGAYEQYF. The DNA of the CDR3 is TGTGCCAGCAGCGACCGGGACAGGGGGGCCTACGAGCAGTACTTC. Full variable domain (rest looked up from reference TRBV11-2 and TRBJ2-7): EAGVAQSPRYKIIEKRQSVAFWCNPISGHATLYWYQQILGQGPKLLIQFQNNGVVDDSQLPKDRFSAERLKGVDSTLKIQPAKLEDSAVYLCASSDRDRGAYEQYFGPGTRLTVT.

The sample holds many counts of this clonotype. V and J are TRBV5-1 and TRBJ2-2, with 11 bases aligning to TRBD1. Germline CDR1 reads SGHRS; CDR2 reads YFSETQ. V trimming: 2 bases; J trimming: 6 bases; junction bases outside the gene matches: 9. The CDR3 totals 17 residues. CDR3: CASSFNAGQGVPGELFF. The CDR3 coding sequence is TGCGCCAGCAGCTTTAATGCGGGACAGGGGGTGCCCGGGGAGCTGTTTTTT. The whole variable domain, remainder taken from reference TRBV5-1 and TRBJ2-2, is KAGVTQTPRYLIKTRGQQVTLSCSPISGHRSVSWYQQTPGQGLQFLFEYFSETQRNKGNFPGRFSGRQFSNSRSEMNVSTLELGDSALYLCASSFNAGQGVPGELFFGEGSRLTVL.

This clonotype was seen repeatedly, ten times or more. The J gene is TRBJ2-1, the V gene TRBV9; a possible D gene is TRBD2 (5 bases). The germline V and J ends were trimmed by 3 bases and 16 bases, with 26 bases remaining between them. The CDR3 spans 15 residues. Per germline, CDR1 SGDLS and CDR2 YYNGEE. CDR3 region: CASSDDGGGGQRHFF. DNA for the CDR3: TGTGCCAGCAGCGATGACGGAGGTGGAGGCCAGCGGCATTTCTTC. The variable domain in full, completed from reference TRBV9 and TRBJ2-1, reads DSGVTQTPKHLITATGQRVTLRCSPRSGDLSVYWYQQSLDQGLQFLIQYYNGEERAKGNILERFSAQQFPDLHSELNLSSLELGDSALYFCASSDDGGGGQRHFFGPGTRLTVL.

This clonotype has at least ten counts. The genes are TRBV7-2 and TRBJ2-7; D ambiguous. The CDR3 runs 13 residues. Deletions cut 7 bases from V and 1 base from J, with 11 bases between. The germline CDR1 and CDR2 sequences are SGHTA and FQGNSA. Here the CDR3 DNA reads TGTGCCAGCATCTCGGACGATTCCTACGAGCAGTACTTC. Translation: CASISDDSYEQYF.

This clonotype was seen many times. The chain uses TRBV6-5 and TRBJ2-1; 12 bases map to TRBD2. The germline CDR1 and CDR2 sequences are MNHEY and SVGAGI. V lost 5 bases to trimming and J lost 13 bases; unmatched junction nucleotides: 15. The CDR3 sequence is 16 residues long. The CDR3 sequence: CASSILAGGGVKGQFF. The DNA for the CDR3 is TGTGCCAGCAGTATACTAGCGGGAGGAGGGGTCAAGGGACAGTTCTTC.

Many counts were recorded for this clonotype. The chain joins TRBV4-3 to TRBJ2-2, with TRBD2 identical over 9 bases. The trim removed 6 bases at V and 9 bases at J, leaving 11 bases unmatched. Germline loops: CDR1 LGHNA, CDR2 YSLEER. The CDR3 runs 15 residues. The CDR3 bases are TGCGCCAGCAGTTCCCAGGGGCTAGCGGGAAGGGAGCTGTTTTTT. Translation: CASSSQGLAGRELFF.